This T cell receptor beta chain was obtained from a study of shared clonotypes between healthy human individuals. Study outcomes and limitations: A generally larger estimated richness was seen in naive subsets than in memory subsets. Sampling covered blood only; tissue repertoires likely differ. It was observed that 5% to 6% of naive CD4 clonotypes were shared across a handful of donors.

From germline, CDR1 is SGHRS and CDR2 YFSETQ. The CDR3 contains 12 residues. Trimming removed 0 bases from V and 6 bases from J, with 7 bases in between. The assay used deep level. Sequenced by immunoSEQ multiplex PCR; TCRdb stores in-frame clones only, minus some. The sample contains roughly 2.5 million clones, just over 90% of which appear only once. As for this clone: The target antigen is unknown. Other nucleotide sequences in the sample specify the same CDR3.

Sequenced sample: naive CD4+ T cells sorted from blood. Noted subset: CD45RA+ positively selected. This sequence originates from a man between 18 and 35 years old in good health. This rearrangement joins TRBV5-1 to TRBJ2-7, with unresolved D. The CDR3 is CASSLVGSEQYF. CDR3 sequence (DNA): TGCGCCAGCAGCTTGGTGGGTTCCGAGCAGTACTTC.